This is a list of T cell receptor beta chains from one sample in a study of CD8 T cells in ankylosing spondylitis. TCRdb itself ran the 5' RACE reads through MiXCR, one entry per CDR3 protein. The table has more than 650,000 distinct CDR3 sequences, 12% seen once. The material sequenced was blood, either unsorted or a sorted T cell fraction (not recorded which). These receptor sequences come from a male donor with ankylosing spondylitis. The CDR3 runs from the conserved cysteine through the conserved F or W. D genes are given only for firm matches. Rows give clone size only sometimes, using once, few, many, or a class for an expanded clone.

j_gene	abundance	d_gene	v_gene	CDR3aa	CDR3nt
TRBJ1-4	many	NA	TRBV6-5	CASSYSPGDEKLFF	TGTGCCAGCAGTTACTCGCCCGGGGACGAAAAACTGTTTTTT
TRBJ2-7	few	NA	TRBV20-1	CSARDSGRTYEQYF	TGCAGTGCTAGAGATTCCGGGAGAACCTACGAGCAGTACTTC
TRBJ1-5	few	TRBD1	TRBV6-5	CASSYRGGHQPQHF	TGTGCCAGCAGTTACAGAGGGGGCCATCAGCCCCAGCATTTT
TRBJ2-3	few	TRBD1	TRBV7-2	CASSWDRLQVDTQYF	TGTGCCAGCAGCTGGGACAGACTTCAAGTTGATACGCAGTATTTT
TRBJ2-3	NA	TRBD1	TRBV28	CASGNRGYTQYF	TGTGCCAGTGGAAACAGGGGTTATACGCAGTATTTT
TRBJ1-5	many	NA	TRBV7-9	CASSSGRNSNQPQHF	TGTGCCAGCAGTTCCGGAAGAAATAGCAATCAGCCCCAGCATTTT
TRBJ2-7	few	NA	TRBV7-2	CASSMANSYEQYF	TGTGCCAGCAGTATGGCAAACTCCTACGAGCAGTACTTC
TRBJ2-1	many	NA	TRBV12-3/TRBV12-4	CASTIKNEQFF	TGTGCCAGCACCATCAAAAATGAGCAGTTCTTC
TRBJ2-7	NA	TRBD1	TRBV5-6	CASSGRQGAAQYF	TGTGCCAGCAGCGGCAGACAGGGGGCTGCCCAGTACTTC
TRBJ2-1	few	TRBD2	TRBV20-1	CSASDPRSSGGGEQFF	TGCAGTGCTAGCGACCCCAGGTCTAGCGGGGGCGGTGAGCAGTTCTTC
TRBJ1-4	many	NA	TRBV4-3	CASSQDPLLKSFNEKLFF	TGCGCCAGCAGCCAAGATCCCCTCCTGAAAAGTTTTAATGAAAAACTGTTTTTT
TRBJ2-5	NA	TRBD2	TRBV30	CAWSLGLAGPQETQYF	TGTGCCTGGAGCCTGGGACTAGCGGGACCACAAGAGACCCAGTACTTC
TRBJ2-7	many	NA	TRBV20-1	CSARPQGLREQYF	TGCAGTGCTAGACCTCAAGGGCTACGGGAGCAGTACTTC
TRBJ1-4	many	NA	TRBV29-1	CSVLKGEEKLFF	TGCAGCGTGCTCAAGGGGGAAGAAAAACTGTTTTTT
TRBJ1-3	many	NA	TRBV6-6	CASSWIRRSGGNTIYF	TGTGCCAGCAGTTGGATTAGGCGTTCGGGGGGAAACACCATATATTTT
TRBJ2-3	few	NA	TRBV7-2	CASSEDYSSTDTQYF	TGTGCCAGCAGCGAGGACTATTCTAGCACAGATACGCAGTATTTT
TRBJ1-6	NA	TRBD1	TRBV11-2	CASSLGAGGSSPLHF	TGTGCCAGCAGCTTAGGGGCAGGGGGATCTTCACCCCTCCACTTT
TRBJ2-7	few	TRBD1	TRBV4-3	CASSRARQGYEQYF	TGCGCCAGCAGCAGAGCCCGACAGGGCTACGAGCAGTACTTC
TRBJ1-1	few	NA	TRBV9	CASSVVPLNTEAFF	TGTGCCAGCAGCGTAGTCCCATTAAACACTGAAGCTTTCTTT
TRBJ2-1	NA	TRBD1	TRBV20-1	CSAEGASGYNEQFF	TGCAGTGCCGAGGGGGCCTCGGGGTACAATGAGCAGTTCTTC
TRBJ2-5	NA	NA	TRBV20-1	CSVPGPRYQETPYF	TGCAGCGTCCCGGGACCGCGATACCAAGAGACCCCGTACTTC
TRBJ1-6	NA	TRBD1	TRBV20-1	CSARVEGRGDSPLHF	TGCAGTGCTAGAGTGGAGGGCAGGGGGGATTCACCCCTCCACTTT
TRBJ2-7	many	TRBD2	TRBV29-1	CSVPAGGPYEQYF	TGCAGCGTTCCGGCGGGAGGACCCTACGAGCAGTACTTC
TRBJ2-7	NA	NA	TRBV6-1	CASIPHAGVYEQYF	TGTGCCAGCATTCCCCACGCAGGCGTGTACGAGCAGTACTTC
TRBJ2-5	NA	NA	TRBV5-1	CASSLDIRLLETQYF	TGCGCCAGCAGCTTGGACATAAGGCTATTGGAGACCCAGTACTTC
TRBJ1-4	NA	NA	TRBV27	CASSRIRGGWSTNEKLFF	TGTGCCAGCAGTCGCATCAGAGGGGGTTGGTCCACTAATGAAAAACTGTTTTTT
TRBJ2-1	few	NA	TRBV20-1	CSARDQGSRSYNEQFF	TGCAGTGCTAGAGATCAGGGCTCACGCTCCTACAATGAGCAGTTCTTC
TRBJ2-3	once	TRBD2	TRBV20-1	CSVAGGPSDTQYF	TGCAGTGTTGCGGGGGGGCCGTCAGATACGCAGTATTTT
TRBJ2-1	NA	NA	TRBV6-5	CASSYSIVSSYNEQIF	TGTGCCAGCAGTTACTCGATAGTGAGCTCCTACAATGAGCAGATCTTC
TRBJ1-2	many	NA	TRBV29-1	CSVEDGVNYGYTF	TGCAGCGTTGAAGACGGGGTTAACTATGGCTACACCTTC
TRBJ2-1	NA	TRBD2	TRBV4-3	CASSQISGGGYNEQFF	TGCGCCAGCAGCCAAATTAGCGGGGGAGGGTACAATGAGCAGTTCTTC
TRBJ2-1	few	TRBD2	TRBV7-2	CASSESGGAYNEQFF	TGTGCCAGCAGCGAAAGCGGGGGGGCTTACAATGAGCAGTTCTTC
TRBJ1-5	few	NA	TRBV12-3/TRBV12-4	CASSYGRTYSNQPQHF	TGTGCCAGCAGCTATGGACGGACATATAGCAATCAGCCCCAGCATTTT
TRBJ2-1	few	TRBD1	TRBV5-1	CASTRGSPYNEQFF	TGCGCCAGCACCAGGGGGTCTCCGTACAATGAGCAGTTCTTC
TRBJ1-2	NA	TRBD1	TRBV7-2	CASSFTGAGDYGYTF	TGTGCCAGCAGCTTCACAGGGGCTGGGGACTATGGCTACACCTTC
TRBJ1-3	few	NA	TRBV15	CATSREYGPRSGNTIYF	TGTGCCACCAGCAGAGAGTATGGACCTCGCTCTGGAAACACCATATATTTT
TRBJ1-4	few	NA	TRBV15	CATSRGELNEKLFF	TGTGCCACCAGCAGAGGGGAGCTAAATGAAAAACTGTTTTTT
TRBJ2-2	NA	NA	TRBV5-4	CASSLETGGELFF	TGTGCCAGCAGCTTGGAGACAGGCGGGGAGCTGTTTTTT
TRBJ1-2	few	TRBD1	TRBV7-2	CASSAPPMDRRMKGYTF	TGTGCCAGCAGCGCGCCTCCTATGGACAGGAGGATGAAAGGCTACACCTTC
TRBJ2-6	few	NA	TRBV6-6	CASSWSGANVLTF	TGTGCCAGCAGTTGGTCGGGGGCCAACGTCCTGACTTTC
TRBJ2-1	NA	NA	TRBV6-1	CASSEGIRTGSNEQFF	TGTGCCAGCAGTGAAGGCATACGTACAGGGTCTAATGAGCAGTTCTTC
TRBJ2-7	few	TRBD1	TRBV7-2	CASSSQGAKHEQYF	TGTGCCAGCAGCTCTCAGGGGGCGAAACACGAGCAGTACTTC
TRBJ2-3	NA	TRBD1	TRBV28	CASRGQGAADTQYF	TGTGCCAGCAGGGGACAGGGGGCAGCAGATACGCAGTATTTT
TRBJ1-1	few	NA	TRBV9	CASSARPQTEAFF	TGTGCCAGCAGCGCCCGACCTCAAACTGAAGCTTTCTTT
TRBJ2-1	few	TRBD2	TRBV20-1	CSARDSSRTSGKYEQFF	TGCAGTGCTAGAGATAGTAGCAGGACTAGCGGGAAATATGAGCAGTTCTTC
TRBJ2-7	NA	TRBD2	TRBV4-2	CASSQEGTSPYEQYF	TGTGCCAGCAGCCAAGAGGGGACTAGCCCCTACGAGCAGTACTTC
TRBJ2-1	NA	TRBD2	TRBV9	CASSAQTSGSYNEQFF	TGTGCCAGCAGTGCCCAAACTAGCGGGAGCTACAATGAGCAGTTCTTC
TRBJ2-1	NA	NA	TRBV7-8	CASSFYLTHNEQFF	TGTGCCAGCAGCTTCTATCTGACTCACAATGAGCAGTTCTTC
TRBJ1-6	few	NA	TRBV7-2	CASSLDSRVRNSPLHF	TGTGCCAGCAGCTTAGATTCCCGAGTACGGAATTCACCCCTCCACTTT
TRBJ1-1	NA	NA	TRBV29-1	CSVEWRMNTEAFF	TGCAGCGTTGAATGGAGAATGAACACTGAAGCTTTCTTT
TRBJ1-1	NA	NA	TRBV29-1	CSVRQDMNTEAFF	TGCAGCGTAAGACAGGACATGAACACTGAAGCTTTCTTT
TRBJ2-7	NA	TRBD2	TRBV5-5	CASSLRGGLAGGLYEQYF	TGTGCCAGCAGCTTGCGGGGGGGACTAGCGGGAGGCCTCTACGAGCAGTACTTC